These 12 T cell receptor beta chains were sequenced from one sample in a study of PD-1 blockade in classical Hodgkin lymphoma. Only in-frame clones appear in the TCRdb table, and some are missing; sequencing was by immunoSEQ multiplex PCR. The table includes about 13,000 clones, roughly 80% detected once. Time point indicated: cycle 4 day 1 (C4D1), after six to seven weeks of nivolumab. Patients all relapsed after autologous stem cell transplantation, and there was variation in brentuximab vedotin exposure. Sequencing used peripheral blood mononuclear cells (PBMCs), obtained before the fourth cycle of nivolumab. These TCRs come from a human donor with classical Hodgkin lymphoma.

This chain links TRBV5-1 with TRBJ1-1, with D possibly being TRBD1 (6 bases). CDR3 size: 13 residues. V was shortened by 3 bases and J by 4 bases, with 10 bases between the two germline ends. Germline-derived CDR1 and CDR2 are SGHRS and YFSETQ. This CDR3 is CASSSGQTTEAFF. The CDR3 DNA follows: TGCGCCAGCAGCTCGGGACAAACCACTGAAGCTTTCTTT.

By share, this clone ranks as medium-sized. The rearrangement joins TRBV12-5 to TRBJ2-5; 8 nucleotides match TRBD2. The CDR3 totals 12 residues. Germline V gene data show CDR1 as LGHNT and CDR2 as FRNRAP. The DNA of the CDR3 is TGTGCCACGCGGGGGGTTCAAGAGACCCAGTACTTC. Its translation is CATRGVQETQYF.

The chain couples TRBV11-1 to TRBJ2-1; 9 bases are shared with TRBD2. V lost 5 bases and J lost 7; bases outside the gene matches: 12. In germline, CDR1 is SGHAT, CDR2 FQDESV (reference sequence). The length of the CDR3 is 16 residues. CDR3 protein: CASSPPSAGGGNEQFF. Written as DNA, the CDR3 is TGTGCCAGCAGCCCCCCATCAGCGGGGGGTGGAAATGAGCAGTTCTTC.

This clone was picked up a small number of times. The chain couples TRBV4-2 to TRBJ2-7; 9 positions match TRBD1. Germline V lookup: CDR1 LGHNA, CDR2 YNFKEQ. The junction had 1 base not matched to a gene; V was cut back by 0 bases and J by 1 base. This CDR3 is 15 amino acids long. DNA of the CDR3: TGTGCCAGCAGCCAAGACGGGACAGGGTCCTACGAGCAGTACTTC. Translating it yields CASSQDGTGSYEQYF.

J is TRBJ1-5 and V is TRBV4-3; TRBD1 matches 9 bases. The germline gives CDR1 LGHNA, CDR2 YSLEER. The CDR3 consists of 14 residues. After removal of 2 bases from V and 15 bases from J, the junction contained 11 bases not matched to a gene. The CDR3 nucleotides are TGCGCCAGCAGCCAAAGACCCGGGACAGGGCGCTTGCATTTT. Translated: CASSQRPGTGRLHF.

The J gene is TRBJ2-7, the V gene TRBV20-1; D gene unclear. V lost 3 bases, J lost 4 bases, and 7 bases lay in between. This CDR3 region has 11 residues. Germline values: CDR1 DFQATT, CDR2 SNEGSKA (reference sequence). This chain's CDR3 is CSASPVYEQYF. CDR3 DNA: TGCAGTGCTAGCCCCGTTTACGAGCAGTACTTC.

Only a few counts were recorded for this clone. This chain's CDR3 is CASSPMGGDHSNQPQHF. CDR3 DNA: TGTGCCAGCAGCCCTATGGGCGGGGATCATAGCAATCAGCCCCAGCATTTT. This chain uses TRBV7-6 with TRBJ1-5, with unresolved D. Trimming took 5 bases from V and 0 from J, leaving 17 bases between them. The CDR3 is 17 amino acids. Germline values: CDR1 SGHVS, CDR2 FNYEAQ.

The J gene is TRBJ1-4, the V gene TRBV7-9; 8 bases map to TRBD1. From germline, CDR1 is SEHNR and CDR2 FQNEAQ (reference sequence). This CDR3 comprises 13 residues. V lost 5 bases to trimming and J lost 5 bases; unmatched junction nucleotides: 1. The CDR3 DNA reads as TGTGCCAGCAGCCGGACAGGGAATGAAAAACTGTTTTTT. Its translation: CASSRTGNEKLFF.

The genes are TRBV6-1 and TRBJ1-2; 7 nucleotides match TRBD1. The CDR3 length is 15 residues. With 8 bases clipped from V and 8 bases from J, the junction kept 17 bases outside the gene matches. Germline V lookup: CDR1 MNHNS, CDR2 SASEGT. The CDR3 DNA is TGTGCCAGCGTTACTCCGGGACAGCTATCGTGGGGCTACACCTTC. Protein product: CASVTPGQLSWGYTF.

This clone was found a few times. The chain couples TRBV7-8 to TRBJ2-1; D uncertain. V lost 4 bases and J lost 8, with 9 bases in between. CDR1 and CDR2 from the germline V gene are SGHVS and FQNEAQ. The CDR3 length is 12 residues. CDR3 protein: CASSSMIDEQFF. The CDR3 region has the DNA TGTGCCAGCAGCTCTATGATCGATGAGCAGTTCTTC. The entire variable domain, with the rest obtained from reference TRBV7-8 and TRBJ2-1, is as follows: GAGVSQSPRYKVAKRGQDVALRCDPISGHVSLFWYQQALGQGPEFLTYFQNEAQLDKSGLPSDRFFAERPEGSVSTLKIQRTQQEDSAVYLCASSSMIDEQFFGPGTRLTVL.

Notes on this clone: At one end the junction does not follow the germline gene, possibly because of a read error. Other DNA sequences from this sample encode an identical CDR3 as well. J is TRBJ1-6 and V is TRBV28, with 10 bases that match TRBD1. The CDR3 is 16 amino acids. The germline gives CDR1 MDHEN, CDR2 SYDVKM. The DNA of the CDR3 is TGTGCCAGCATAACGGTCTGGGACAGGGGAAATTCGCCCCTCCACTTT. Protein sequence: CASITVWDRGNSPLHF. Combining the CDR3 with reference TRBV28 and TRBJ1-6 gives the whole variable domain DVKVTQSSRYLVKRTGEKVFLECVQDMDHENMFWYRQDPGLGLRLIYFSYDVKMKEKGDIPEGYSVSREKKERFSLILESASTNQTSMYLCASITVWDRGNSPLHFGNGTRLTVT.

This clone was recorded only once. This chain links TRBV7-2 with TRBJ2-6, with D maybe TRBD1 (6 bases). Germline V gene sequence: CDR1 SGHTA, CDR2 FQGNSA. Trimming took off 1 base at V and 2 bases at J, with 9 bases between the two ends. The CDR3 length is 16 residues. The CDR3 region is CASSLGPGAGANVLTF. Here the CDR3 DNA reads TGTGCCAGCAGCTTAGGGCCAGGGGCTGGGGCCAACGTCCTGACTTTC.